The text below deals with one T cell receptor beta chain. These data come from a study of blood T cell repertoires in COVID-19. CDR3 length equals 20 residues. V was cut by 3 bases and J by 0 bases, with 24 bases left in between. CDR1 is MDHEN, CDR2 SYDVKM, per germline. Authors' data handling: For nucleated cells, counts were estimated from reference gene primer amplification. The data were produced by immunoSEQ multiplex PCR, yet TCRdb's version contains in-frame clones alone and is incomplete. From that table come the V and J calls and clone size; the DNA was used to work out D and trimming. Of about 230,000 clones listed, more than 65% are singletons.

Sequenced: peripheral blood. The genes are TRBV28 and TRBJ1-3; TRBD1 might be the D (5 bases). This TCR came from a woman in her thirties or forties who had recovered from COVID-19. CDR3 region: CASSFARQGLRSTSGNTIYF. The DNA of the CDR3 is TGTGCCAGCAGTTTCGCTCGGCAGGGATTACGATCGACCTCTGGAAACACCATATATTTT.